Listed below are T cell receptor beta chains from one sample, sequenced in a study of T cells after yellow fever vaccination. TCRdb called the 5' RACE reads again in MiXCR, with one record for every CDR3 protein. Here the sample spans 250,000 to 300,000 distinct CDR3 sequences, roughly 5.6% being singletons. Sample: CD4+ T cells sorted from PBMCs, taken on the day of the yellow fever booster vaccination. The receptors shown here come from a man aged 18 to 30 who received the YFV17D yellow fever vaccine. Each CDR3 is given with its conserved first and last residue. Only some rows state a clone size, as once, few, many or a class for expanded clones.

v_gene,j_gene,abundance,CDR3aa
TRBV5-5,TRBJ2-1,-,CASLSLGWGTGYNEQFF
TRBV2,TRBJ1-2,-,CASRWAGLGYTF
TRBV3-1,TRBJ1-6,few,CASSLNPLQLGSPLHF
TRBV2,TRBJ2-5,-,CASIRGASAAETQYF
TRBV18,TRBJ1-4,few,CASSGTGTGVEKLFF
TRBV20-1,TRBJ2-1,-,CSARRPTAYNEQFF
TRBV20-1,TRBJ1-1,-,CSARGTGHLPREAFF
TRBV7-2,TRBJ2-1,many,CASSPWTAQVEQFF
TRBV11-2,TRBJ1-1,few,CASTPLGTEAFF
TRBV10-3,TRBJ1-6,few,CAISEVESPLHF
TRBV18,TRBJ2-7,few,CASSPQQILTVGEQYF
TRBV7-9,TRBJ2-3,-,CASRELRDTQYF
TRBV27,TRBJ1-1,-,CASISPQGRGHTEAFF
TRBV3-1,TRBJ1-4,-,CASSQDWTGVEKLFF
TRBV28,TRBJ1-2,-,CASSPPGQVITF